This T cell receptor (beta chain) was sequenced during a study of blood T cell repertoires in COVID-19. Overall study: T cells, B-cell-depleted T cells, or PBMCs supplied cDNA or gDNA.

This clone was counted only a few times. This CDR3 has 14 amino acids. The germline V gene has CDR1 WNHNN and CDR2 SYGVQD (reference sequence). Losses at the gene ends were 2 bases for V and 7 bases for J; bases not matched to a gene: 2. The data were produced by immunoSEQ multiplex PCR, yet TCRdb's version contains in-frame clones alone and is incomplete. The sample carries under 70,000 clones, around nine tenths recorded once. V usage is TRBV10-1 and J usage is TRBJ1-6; 7 bases fit TRBD1. The specimen was peripheral blood. This TCR came from a woman between 18 and 29 years old with acute or convalescent COVID-19. Here the CDR3 DNA reads TGCGCCAGCAGTGAGAACAGGGGAAATTCACCCCTCCACTTT. Its protein product is CASSENRGNSPLHF.